The entry below describes one T cell receptor beta chain. The antigen is not known. There are 13 residues in the CDR3. CDR1 is SGDLS and CDR2 is YYNGEE in the germline V gene. V lost 3 bases, J lost 7 bases, and 13 bases lay in between. The PCR used 60 Vbeta and 13 Jbeta primers. The method was immunoSEQ multiplex PCR; TCRdb's version includes in-frame clones alone and lacks a portion of them. The sample holds under 200,000 clones; about 70% are singletons and the top ten take 2.8%. This record belongs to a study of cytomegalovirus exposure and HLA in healthy donors. About the research overall: Tens of millions of unique TCR sequences came from HLA-typed donors in an early release. Study-wide results and caveats: While the bulk of TCR sequences proved rare, some public TCRs turned up in many donors.

The chain couples TRBV9 to TRBJ1-2; D may be TRBD1 (5 bases). Source material: PBMCs. This TCR was recovered from a woman aged 40 to 50 in good health and CMV-seropositive. This chain's CDR3 is CASSAQASGGYTF. The CDR3 nucleotides are TGTGCCAGCAGCGCACAGGCATCCGGTGGCTACACCTTC.